Following are 29 T cell receptor beta chains from one sample sequenced in a study of shared clonotypes between healthy human individuals. Profiled with immunoSEQ multiplex PCR; TCRdb holds only in-frame clones, not every one. The table lists hundreds of thousands of clones, 95% to 98% of them singletons. Sequencing was performed on naive CD4+ T cells sorted from blood. The subset denotes: CD45RA+ positively selected. Every receptor here comes from a woman aged 25 to 45 in good health.

The rearrangement joins TRBV7-2 to TRBJ2-3, with D unclear. Germline V gene data show CDR1 as SGHTA and CDR2 as FQGNSA. The CDR3 is 11 amino acids. The V gene lost 5 bases and the J gene lost 6 bases, with 6 bases spanning the gap. CDR3 nucleotide sequence: TGTGCCAGCAGCCCCTGGGATACGCAGTATTTT. Protein sequence: CASSPWDTQYF.

The chain is built from TRBV27 and TRBJ2-6; D not certain. The CDR3 consists of 14 residues. Germline V gene data show CDR1 as MNHEY and CDR2 as SMNVEV (reference sequence). Trimming cost V 4 bases and J 6 bases, with 10 bases left between them. The CDR3 sequence is CASSSEAPANVLTF. CDR3 in DNA: TGTGCCAGCAGTTCCGAAGCTCCGGCCAACGTCCTGACTTTC.

The V call is TRBV9, the J call TRBJ2-5, with unresolved D. The CDR3 contains 14 residues. CDR1 and CDR2 from the germline V gene are SGDLS and YYNGEE. Trimming took off 0 bases at V and 5 bases at J, with 11 bases between the two ends. CDR3 bases: TGTGCCAGCAGCGTAGATGGCTTCGGCGAGACCCAGTACTTC. This gives the protein CASSVDGFGETQYF. The full variable domain, completed using reference TRBV9 and TRBJ2-5, is DSGVTQTPKHLITATGQRVTLRCSPRSGDLSVYWYQQSLDQGLQFLIQYYNGEERAKGNILERFSAQQFPDLHSELNLSSLELGDSALYFCASSVDGFGETQYFGPGTRLLVL.

Regarding this clone: Other DNA sequences of this sample code for an identical CDR3. The genes are TRBV2 and TRBJ1-2, with a weak D call TRBD1 (6 bases). Germline V CDR1 and CDR2: SNHLY, FYNNEI. V shed 6 bases and J shed 2 bases, with 10 bases lying between them. This CDR3 has 13 amino acids. CDR3 region: CASSAQGNYGYTF. The DNA for the CDR3 is TGTGCCAGCAGCGCGCAGGGGAACTATGGCTACACCTTC. Variable domain in full (rest from reference TRBV2 and TRBJ1-2): EPEVTQTPSHQVTQMGQEVILRCVPISNHLYFYWYRQILGQKVEFLVSFYNNEISEKSEIFDDQFSVERPDGSNFTLKIRSTKLEDSAMYFCASSAQGNYGYTFGSGTRLTVV.

The chain has TRBV25-1 and TRBJ2-5; D is perhaps TRBD2 (5 bases). V was shortened by 0 bases and J by 3 bases, with 17 bases between the two germline ends. The CDR3 covers 17 residues. Germline CDR1 MGHDK, CDR2 SYGVNS. CDR3 sequence reads: CASSEYPHRLGEETQYF. As DNA, the CDR3 is TGTGCCAGCAGTGAATATCCCCACAGACTGGGAGAAGAGACCCAGTACTTC.

V usage is TRBV28 and J usage is TRBJ2-1; TRBD2 matches 7 bases. The CDR3 contains 17 residues. With 6 bases clipped from V and 0 bases from J, the junction kept 11 bases outside the gene matches. CDR1 is MDHEN, CDR2 SYDVKM, per germline. The DNA of the CDR3 is TGTGCCAGCAGACGCCCAAAGGGACTATCCTCCTACAATGAGCAGTTCTTC. This translates into CASRRPKGLSSYNEQFF. Looking up the rest from reference TRBV28 and TRBJ2-1 gives the full variable domain: DVKVTQSSRYLVKRTGEKVFLECVQDMDHENMFWYRQDPGLGLRLIYFSYDVKMKEKGDIPEGYSVSREKKERFSLILESASTNQTSMYLCASRRPKGLSSYNEQFFGPGTRLTVL.

The V and J genes are TRBV6-1 and TRBJ2-7, with 10 nucleotides matching TRBD1. V lost 4 bases to trimming and J lost 1 base; unmatched junction nucleotides: 7. Germline V CDR1 and CDR2: MNHNS, SASEGT. The CDR3 extends over 16 amino acids. CDR3 protein: CASSVSGTGVSYEQYF. CDR3 in DNA: TGTGCCAGCAGTGTTTCCGGGACAGGGGTATCCTACGAGCAGTACTTC.

This clone was detected only once. V usage is TRBV5-1 and J usage is TRBJ2-7; D is unresolved. This CDR3 is built from 15 residues. CDR1 SGHRS and CDR2 YFSETQ come from the germline V gene. V lost 0 bases and J 7 bases, leaving 17 bases between the germline ends. This CDR3 is CASSLGLVMAYEQYF. The CDR3 nucleotides read TGCGCCAGCAGCTTGGGGCTAGTAATGGCTTATGAGCAGTACTTC.

V gene TRBV5-1 combines with J gene TRBJ2-7; D possibly corresponds to TRBD2 (6 bases). This CDR3 contains 15 residues. The germline V gene encodes CDR1 SGHRS and CDR2 YFSETQ. The germline V and J ends were trimmed by 2 bases and 3 bases, with 15 bases remaining between them. CDR3: CASSFCRESLYEQYF. The CDR3 coding sequence is TGCGCCAGCAGCTTCTGCCGGGAGTCACTCTACGAGCAGTACTTC.

This chain links TRBV7-9 with TRBJ2-2; D call uncertain. Germline V gene data show CDR1 as SEHNR and CDR2 as FQNEAQ (reference sequence). The CDR3 sequence is 16 residues long. V was pared by 2 bases and J by 3 bases, with 13 bases between. This CDR3 is CASSLSRSLDTGELFF. As DNA, the CDR3 is TGTGCCAGCAGCTTAAGTAGATCGTTGGACACCGGGGAGCTGTTTTTT.

The chain couples TRBV30 to TRBJ1-1; no reliable D call. Trimming pared 8 bases from V and 3 bases from J, leaving 13 bases between. Germline CDR1 is GTSNPN and CDR2 is SVGIG (reference sequence). The CDR3 length is 12 residues. DNA for the CDR3: TGTGCCGGCGGGAATACGGACACTGAAGCTTTCTTT. It codes for CAGGNTDTEAFF.

This clone was observed once. This chain joins TRBV5-6 and TRBJ1-2, with 7 bases matching TRBD1. With V trimmed by 4 bases and J by 4 bases, 10 bases remained unmatched. The CDR3 has 15 residues. Germline CDR1 and CDR2: SGHDT and YYEEEE. The CDR3 spells CASSRNPGQVYGYTF. The CDR3 nucleotides are TGTGCCAGCAGCCGGAACCCCGGACAGGTCTATGGCTACACCTTC.

The chain links TRBV7-3 to TRBJ2-1; TRBD2 agrees at 9 bases. CDR3 size: 15 residues. Germline lookup yields CDR1 SGHTA and CDR2 FQGTGA. Unmatched junction bases numbered 6, after V lost 2 bases and J lost 7 bases. In DNA, the CDR3 is TGTGCCAGCAGCTTATTAGCGGGAGTAGTAAATGAGCAGTTCTTC. Translation gives CASSLLAGVVNEQFF.

CDR3 sequence: CASSLNGQRSYEQYF. CDR3 sequence (DNA): TGTGCCAGCAGCTTGAATGGTCAGCGCAGCTACGAGCAGTACTTC. J is TRBJ2-7 and V is TRBV5-4; D unclear. This CDR3 spans 15 amino acids. Germline V gene data show CDR1 as SGHNT and CDR2 as YYREEE (reference sequence). The ends were cut back, 1 base at V and 3 bases at J, with 14 bases in the middle.

The chain carries TRBV21-1 and TRBJ2-7; TRBD2 is the table's D call, not checked against the DNA. TRBV21-1 is a pseudogene segment. The length of the CDR3 is 15 residues. CDR3 bases: TGTGCCAGCAGCAAAGGCGAACCTTCCTCCTACGAGCAGTACTTC. It encodes CASSKGEPSSYEQYF.

V and J are TRBV7-9 and TRBJ1-4; D gene ambiguous. Germline CDR1 reads SEHNR; CDR2 reads FQNEAQ (reference sequence). The V end was cut by 4 bases, the J end by 3 bases, with 12 bases between. The CDR3 has 15 amino acids. CDR3 sequence (DNA): TGTGCCAGCAGCTCTGAGGTCCGGGCTAATGAAAAACTGTTTTTT. Translation gives CASSSEVRANEKLFF.

J is TRBJ2-2 and V is TRBV7-6, with a tentative D call TRBD1 (6 bases). The germline gives CDR1 SGHVS, CDR2 FNYEAQ. V was pared by 1 base and J by 2 bases, with 11 bases between. This CDR3 is built from 16 residues. This chain's CDR3 is CASSLGQGSNTGELFF. The CDR3 DNA sequence: TGTGCCAGCAGCTTAGGGCAGGGGTCCAACACCGGGGAGCTGTTTTTT.

CDR3 sequence reads: CASSSKPGLGNGELFF. CDR3 DNA sequence: TGTGCCAGCAGCTCCAAACCGGGACTAGGAAACGGGGAGCTGTTTTTT. This chain links TRBV11-2 with TRBJ2-2; 8 nucleotides align to TRBD2. The CDR3 consists of 16 residues. Germline V gene lookup returns CDR1 SGHAT and CDR2 FQNNGV. V was pared by 4 bases and J by 7 bases, with 11 bases of the junction left unmatched.

The chain recombines TRBV27 with TRBJ2-5; 8 positions agree with TRBD2. The end of the DNA aligns better with TRBJ2-7, so the J call may be wrong. Per the germline V gene, CDR1 is MNHEY and CDR2 is SMNVEV (reference sequence). The CDR3 is made up of 14 amino acids. CDR3 sequence reads: CASSRTSGSYEQYF. DNA for the CDR3: TGTGCCAGCAGTCGAACTAGCGGATCCTACGAGCAGTACTTC.

V gene TRBV12-5 combines with J gene TRBJ2-1; 16 bases line up with TRBD2. The CDR3 is 17 amino acids. CDR1 LGHNT and CDR2 FRNRAP come from the germline V gene. J was trimmed by 5 bases and V by 6 bases; bases with no gene match: 7. CDR3 DNA sequence: TGTGCTAGTGGCCCGGGACTAGCGGGAGGGTCGGACAATGAGCAGTTCTTC. It specifies CASGPGLAGGSDNEQFF.

The V call is TRBV5-3, the J call TRBJ1-2; TRBD1 matches at 8 bases. TRBV5-3 is an ORF for which the function is uncertain. With 4 bases clipped from V and 5 bases from J, the junction kept 7 bases outside the gene matches. CDR3 length: 14 amino acids. Here the CDR3 DNA reads TGTGCCAGAAGCCTATCGACAGGGGTTTATGGCTACACCTTC. This encodes CARSLSTGVYGYTF.

The chain has TRBV29-1 and TRBJ2-4; D unclear. The CDR3 extends over 17 amino acids. The V gene's germline CDR1 is SQVTM and CDR2 ANQGSEA. V was pared by 4 bases and J by 1 base, with 20 bases between. The CDR3 DNA is TGCAGCGTTGTTCAGCGCCCCGAGGTAGGGGCCAAAAACATTCAGTACTTC. It is translated as CSVVQRPEVGAKNIQYF. Full variable domain (rest looked up from reference TRBV29-1 and TRBJ2-4): SAVISQKPSRDICQRGTSLTIQCQVDSQVTMMFWYRQQPGQSLTLIATANQGSEATYESGFVIDKFPISRPNLTFSTLTVSNMSPEDSSIYLCSVVQRPEVGAKNIQYFGAGTRLSVL.

The chain joins TRBV2 to TRBJ2-2; D is possibly TRBD2 (5 bases). The ends were cut back, 1 base at V and 3 bases at J, with 9 bases in the middle. Germline CDR1 and CDR2: SNHLY and FYNNEI. This CDR3 comprises 15 residues. The CDR3 reads CASSEGTSHTGELFF. In DNA, the CDR3 is TGTGCCAGCAGTGAAGGCACTAGTCACACCGGGGAGCTGTTTTTT. Complete variable domain (other parts from reference TRBV2 and TRBJ2-2): EPEVTQTPSHQVTQMGQEVILRCVPISNHLYFYWYRQILGQKVEFLVSFYNNEISEKSEIFDDQFSVERPDGSNFTLKIRSTKLEDSAMYFCASSEGTSHTGELFFGEGSRLTVL.

The genes are TRBV28 and TRBJ2-7; D not certain. V lost 8 bases and J 7 bases, leaving 18 bases between the germline ends. This CDR3 contains 13 residues. Germline V gene sequence: CDR1 MDHEN, CDR2 SYDVKM. CDR3 in amino acids: CASHSDPRREQYF. The CDR3 DNA sequence: TGTGCCAGCCACTCGGACCCACGACGGGAGCAGTACTTC.

The chain recombines TRBV7-9 with TRBJ1-1; 9 bases match TRBD1. In germline, CDR1 is SEHNR, CDR2 FQNEAQ (reference sequence). V was pared by 5 bases and J by 2 bases, with 9 bases of the junction left unmatched. The CDR3 has 16 amino acids. The CDR3 protein is CASSGQGKIRNTEAFF. CDR3 bases: TGTGCCAGCAGCGGACAGGGGAAAATAAGAAACACTGAAGCTTTCTTT. Supplemented by reference TRBV7-9 and TRBJ1-1, the full variable domain reads DTGVSQNPRHKITKRGQNVTFRCDPISEHNRLYWYRQTLGQGPEFLTYFQNEAQLEKSRLLSDRFSAERPKGSFSTLEIQRTEQGDSAMYLCASSGQGKIRNTEAFFGQGTRLTVV.

This chain joins TRBV6-1 and TRBJ1-5, with unresolved D. There are 14 residues in the CDR3. V was shortened by 2 bases and J by 1 base, with 6 bases between the two germline ends. Germline V gene sequence: CDR1 MNHNS, CDR2 SASEGT. The CDR3 DNA follows: TGTGCCAGCAGTGAACACAGCAGCAATCAGCCCCAGCATTTT. Encoded protein: CASSEHSSNQPQHF.

The chain recombines TRBV10-3 with TRBJ1-2; the D is unclear. Trimming cost V 0 bases and J 8 bases, with 13 bases left between them. The CDR3 runs to 14 residues. Germline V CDR1 and CDR2: ENHRY, SYGVKD. The CDR3 DNA reads as TGTGCCATCAGTGAGTCGGTAGGGATCGGGGGCTACACCTTC. It encodes CAISESVGIGGYTF.

V gene TRBV18 combines with J gene TRBJ1-2, with 7 bases fitting TRBD1. V lost 9 bases and J lost 6; bases outside the gene matches: 16. The CDR3 covers 15 residues. The germline V gene encodes CDR1 KGHSH and CDR2 LQKENI. The CDR3 DNA sequence: TGTGCCAGTCTCTTCACGACAGGGAGGGAAAATGGCTACACCTTC. Its protein is CASLFTTGRENGYTF.

The chain links TRBV6-5 to TRBJ2-7, with TRBD2 as a possible D gene (6 bases). The CDR3 totals 14 residues. CDR1 and CDR2 from the germline V gene are MNHEY and SVGAGI. With 0 bases removed from V and 3 bases from J, the gap between germline ends came to 9 bases. CDR3 in DNA: TGTGCCAGCAGTTACTCGGGGGAGGACTACGAGCAGTACTTC. Amino acid sequence: CASSYSGEDYEQYF.